Here is one T cell receptor beta chain with its context. Its antigen is currently unknown. This entry belongs to a study of cytomegalovirus exposure and HLA in healthy donors. Study-wide context: For the approximately 400 genotyped donors, 80% to 90% fell within the Caucasian-associated ancestry cluster. Study-level points and caveats: According to the study, roughly 160 TCR beta chains were cytomegalovirus-associated.

V gave up 5 bases and J gave up 8 bases; unmatched junction bases: 9. The CDR3 sequence is 15 residues long. The germline V gene encodes CDR1 LNHDA and CDR2 SQIVND (reference sequence). Both 60 Vbeta primers and 13 Jbeta primers went into the PCR. Generated by immunoSEQ multiplex PCR, the TCRdb table keeps only in-frame clones and is missing some. The sample contains about 100,000 clones, 60% to 75% of which appear only once. The sample taken for sequencing was PBMCs. The source of this sequence is a woman aged 40-49 years in good health and CMV-seronegative. V gene TRBV19 combines with J gene TRBJ1-2; 12 positions match TRBD1. The CDR3 loop is CASSGDRGRTHGYTF. Here the CDR3 DNA reads TGTGCCAGTAGTGGGGACAGGGGGCGAACACACGGCTACACCTTC. Using reference TRBV19 and TRBJ1-2 for the parts outside the CDR3, the full variable domain is DGGITQSPKYLFRKEGQNVTLSCEQNLNHDAMYWYRQDPGQGLRLIYYSQIVNDFQKGDIAEGYSVSREKKESFPLTVTSAQKNPTAFYLCASSGDRGRTHGYTFGSGTRLTVV.